These 19 T cell receptor beta chains were all obtained from the same sample, sequenced in a study of chemoradiotherapy in HPV16-positive cancers. Clones were sequenced by immunoSEQ multiplex PCR, and TCRdb holds only the in-frame ones, with some missing. The table has about 20,000 clones, roughly 84% seen once; the top ten hold about 4%. This sample comprised blood, obtained from a patient who underwent chemoradiotherapy. The source is a human donor with HPV-associated anogenital cancer.

The chain recombines TRBV15 with TRBJ2-1; D is unclear. V was cut by 0 bases and J by 5 bases, with 5 bases left in between. Germline-derived CDR1 and CDR2 are LNHNV and YYDKDF (reference sequence). The CDR3 sequence is 13 residues long. CDR3: CATSRDLNNEQFF. Here the CDR3 DNA reads TGTGCCACCAGCAGAGATCTTAACAATGAGCAGTTCTTC.

The V call is TRBV6-5, the J call TRBJ2-7; tentatively, D is TRBD1 (6 bases). Germline lookup yields CDR1 MNHEY and CDR2 SVGAGI. V lost 2 bases, J lost 1 base, and 9 bases lay in between. The CDR3 runs to 14 residues. The CDR3 coding sequence is TGTGCCAGCAGTTACACCGGGACATCCTACGAGCAGTACTTC. Translation: CASSYTGTSYEQYF.

Only a few counts were recorded for this clone. The chain employs TRBV2 and TRBJ1-2, with 7 bases lining up with TRBD1. The CDR3 has 14 residues. CDR1 is SNHLY and CDR2 is FYNNEI in the germline V gene. Trimming cost V 5 bases and J 4 bases; bases outside gene matches: 7. The DNA for the CDR3 is TGTGCCAGCAGTCCGGGACAGATTTTCTATGGCTACACCTTC. Protein: CASSPGQIFYGYTF.

The rearrangement uses TRBV29-1 and TRBJ2-6; D is unresolved. Germline CDR1 is SQVTM and CDR2 is ANQGSEA. V lost 8 bases, J lost 0 bases, and 8 bases lay in between. The CDR3 covers 13 residues. This CDR3 is CSIHLSGANVLTF. In DNA form, the CDR3 reads TGCAGCATCCACCTCTCTGGGGCCAACGTCCTGACTTTC.

This chain links TRBV19 with TRBJ2-1, with TRBD1 matching 9 bases. The trim removed 3 bases at V and 3 bases at J, leaving 3 bases unmatched. This CDR3 region has 15 residues. Germline-derived CDR1 and CDR2 are LNHDA and SQIVND (reference sequence). The CDR3 nucleotides read TGTGCCAGTAGTATCGGGGACAGGGACTACAATGAGCAGTTCTTC. This encodes CASSIGDRDYNEQFF. Full variable domain (missing parts from reference TRBV19 and TRBJ2-1): DGGITQSPKYLFRKEGQNVTLSCEQNLNHDAMYWYRQDPGQGLRLIYYSQIVNDFQKGDIAEGYSVSREKKESFPLTVTSAQKNPTAFYLCASSIGDRDYNEQFFGPGTRLTVL.

This clone appeared once. This chain joins TRBV7-6 and TRBJ2-3, with D unclear. Germline CDR1 is SGHVS and CDR2 is FNYEAQ. V dropped 4 bases and J dropped 7 bases, with 12 bases sitting between them. The CDR3 is 13 amino acids. The CDR3 is CASSSPPTNTQYF. The CDR3 nucleotides are TGTGCCAGCAGCTCACCCCCGACCAATACGCAGTATTTT.

The chain uses TRBV10-3 and TRBJ2-7, with D possibly TRBD1 on 6 matching bases. Trimming removed 7 bases at V and 5 bases at J, with 15 bases between. Looked up from germline, CDR1 is ENHRY and CDR2 is SYGVKD. There are 13 residues in the CDR3. The DNA for the CDR3 is TGTGCCATCACACCGACACAGGGTAACGAGCAGTACTTC. This sequence encodes CAITPTQGNEQYF.

This rearrangement joins TRBV2 to TRBJ2-1; 8 positions match TRBD2. Looked up from germline, CDR1 is SNHLY and CDR2 is FYNNEI. V dropped 3 bases and J dropped 8; count of bases not matched to a gene: 9. The CDR3 has 15 amino acids. The CDR3 reads CASSDRTSPGDEQFF. The CDR3 nucleotides read TGTGCCAGCAGTGATAGGACTAGCCCCGGGGATGAGCAGTTCTTC.

This chain connects TRBV7-8 to TRBJ1-3; D uncertain. V was shortened by 4 bases and J by 0 bases, with 10 bases between the two germline ends. The CDR3 is 15 amino acids. The germline V gene has CDR1 SGHVS and CDR2 FQNEAQ. CDR3 bases: TGTGCCAGCAGCTCTCGACTGATCTCTGGAAACACCATATATTTT. Translating it yields CASSSRLISGNTIYF.

CDR3 nucleotide sequence: TGTGCCAGCAGCCCAGATGGGGGGCCCAACTACAATGAGCAGTTCTTC. It specifies CASSPDGGPNYNEQFF. The rearrangement uses TRBV7-9 and TRBJ2-1; TRBD1 or TRBD2 may be the D gene (6 bases each). Germline values: CDR1 SEHNR, CDR2 FQNEAQ (reference sequence). V was pared by 5 bases and J by 3 bases, with 17 bases between. CDR3 length: 16 amino acids.

The chain joins TRBV6-5 to TRBJ1-2; 8 positions agree with TRBD1. This CDR3 contains 13 residues. Germline-derived CDR1 and CDR2 are MNHEY and SVGAGI. The CDR3 bases are TGTGCGACCTATTTAAGTGGACAGGGAAGCTACACCTTC. It codes for CATYLSGQGSYTF.

J is TRBJ1-1 and V is TRBV5-1, with TRBD1 as a possible D gene (5 bases). This CDR3 comprises 14 residues. Trimming pared 4 bases from V and 1 base from J, leaving 11 bases between. Germline CDR1 is SGHRS and CDR2 is YFSETQ. In nucleotides, the CDR3 is TGCGCCAGCAGCATCGGGACGGCGAACACTGAAGCTTTCTTT. Translation gives CASSIGTANTEAFF.

The CDR3 is CATWDSTSGNTIYF. CDR3 bases: TGTGCCACTTGGGATTCGACCTCTGGAAACACCATATATTTT. The chain combines TRBV18 with TRBJ1-3, with D hard to call. Trimming stripped 10 bases from V and 0 bases from J, with 13 bases between. CDR1 is KGHSH, CDR2 LQKENI, per germline. There are 14 residues in the CDR3.

The table lists this clone with a count of one. The V gene is TRBV5-5, the J gene TRBJ2-2; tentative D call: TRBD2 (5 bases). V shed 0 bases and J shed 5 bases, with 5 bases lying between them. Germline CDR1 is SGHKS and CDR2 is YYEKEE (reference sequence). CDR3 length equals 13 residues. CDR3 bases: TGTGCCAGCAGCTTGGGAGGGACCGGGGAGCTGTTTTTT. Residues: CASSLGGTGELFF.

The chain links TRBV7-8 to TRBJ2-6; D call uncertain. The V and J ends lost 8 bases and 0 bases respectively, with 14 bases between them. This CDR3 comprises 16 residues. CDR1 is SGHVS, CDR2 FQNEAQ, per germline. CDR3 sequence reads: CASELDIYSGANVLTF. The DNA for the CDR3 is TGTGCCAGCGAACTGGATATTTACTCTGGGGCCAACGTCCTGACTTTC.

CDR3 amino acids: CASSSNQETQYF. In DNA form, the CDR3 reads TGCGCCAGCAGTTCCAACCAAGAGACCCAGTACTTC. The rearrangement joins TRBV10-1 to TRBJ2-5, with D unresolved. This CDR3 is 12 amino acids long. The V and J ends lost 5 bases and 0 bases respectively, with 4 bases between them. CDR1 is WNHNN, CDR2 SYGVQD, per germline (reference sequence).

This rearrangement joins TRBV27 to TRBJ1-1, with a tentative D call TRBD1 (6 bases). Germline assignment: CDR1 MNHEY and CDR2 SMNVEV (reference sequence). The CDR3 extends over 14 amino acids. Deletions cut 2 bases from V and 4 bases from J, with 11 bases between. This chain's CDR3 is CASSLRDKATEAFF. The CDR3 DNA sequence: TGTGCCAGCAGTTTAAGGGACAAGGCCACTGAAGCTTTCTTT.

This chain uses TRBV10-3 with TRBJ1-5; D is possibly TRBD1 (6 bases). This CDR3 is 15 amino acids long. Germline loops: CDR1 ENHRY, CDR2 SYGVKD. V lost 8 bases and J lost 0, with 14 bases in between. The CDR3 spells CAIRDGDISNQPQHF. CDR3 DNA sequence: TGTGCCATCCGCGATGGGGACATTAGCAATCAGCCCCAGCATTTT.

The CDR3 DNA is TGTGCCAGCAGATCGGGCGGGGGGGCCTCCTTAGGGTGGAATGAGCAGTTCTTC. Its translation is CASRSGGGASLGWNEQFF. The chain carries TRBV28 and TRBJ2-1; 9 nucleotides align to TRBD2. Germline V lookup: CDR1 MDHEN, CDR2 SYDVKM. There are 18 residues in the CDR3. V lost 6 bases to trimming and J lost 7 bases; unmatched junction nucleotides: 19.